These T cell receptor beta chains were read from a single sample in a study of blood T cell repertoires in COVID-19. Sequencing used immunoSEQ multiplex PCR; TCRdb keeps in-frame clones, though not all of them. Of roughly 300,000 clones detected, approximately 86% appear once; the ten largest clones hold about 8.5%. The sequenced sample was peripheral blood. These receptors were collected from a man aged 18 to 29 with active or convalescent COVID-19. Both conserved end residues are part of each CDR3. The order of the fields is clone size, V gene, D gene, J gene, CDR3 DNA, CDR3 protein. D genes are given only for firm matches. Clone size is given for some rows only: seen once, a few or many times, or a class if the clone is expanded.

.	TRBV7-3	.	TRBJ2-3	TGTGCCAGCAGCTCCTCCTGGGCGGATACGCAGTATTTT	CASSSSWADTQYF
.	TRBV19	.	TRBJ1-1	TGTGCCAGTAGTATATTGCAGACAGGGAACACTGAAGCTTTCTTT	CASSILQTGNTEAFF
.	TRBV27	.	TRBJ1-5	TGTGCCAGCAGTTTATCTTTTAGGAGGAATCAGCCCCAGCATTTT	CASSLSFRRNQPQHF
.	TRBV25-1	TRBD1	TRBJ2-1	TGTGCCAGCAGCCCAAATGGGGGACAGGGGTTGGGTGAGCAGTTCTTC	CASSPNGGQGLGEQFF
.	TRBV7-2	TRBD1	TRBJ1-2	TGTGCCAGCAGCTTAGACAGGGGGGATGGCTACACCTTC	CASSLDRGDGYTF
.	TRBV19	.	TRBJ1-1	TGTGCCAGTACGGTGGTAGCGGGGGGAAACACTGAAGCTTTCTTT	CASTVVAGGNTEAFF
.	TRBV9	.	TRBJ2-7	TGTGCCAGCAGCGTAGATGCAGGGGTTACCTACGAGCAGTACTTC	CASSVDAGVTYEQYF
.	TRBV3-1/TRBV3-2	.	TRBJ1-5	TGTGCCAGCAGCCAAGCCGGGAACCAGCCCCAGCATTTT	CASSQAGNQPQHF
.	TRBV18	TRBD1	TRBJ1-5	TGTGCCAGCTCACCAGGACAGGGTGGCAATCAGCCCCAGCATTTT	CASSPGQGGNQPQHF
.	TRBV10-3	TRBD1	TRBJ2-7	TGTGCCATCAGTCAGGGACAGGGTGACTTCTACGAGCAGTACTTC	CAISQGQGDFYEQYF
.	TRBV18	TRBD1	TRBJ2-7	TGTGCCAGCTCACTAGGGACAGACCGCCCCTACGAGCAGTACTTC	CASSLGTDRPYEQYF
.	TRBV29-1	.	TRBJ1-2	TGCAGCGGCCTTCTACAGCGGGAGGGCTATGGCTACACCTTC	CSGLLQREGYGYTF
.	TRBV19	.	TRBJ1-6	TGTGCCAGTCATTCGCCGGGGGGTACGGATTCACCCCTCCACTTT	CASHSPGGTDSPLHF
.	TRBV11-1	.	TRBJ1-1	TGTGCCAGCAGCTTTTACCCGGGGGGGGACACTGAAGCTTTCTTT	CASSFYPGGDTEAFF
once	TRBV12-3/TRBV12-4	.	TRBJ1-2	TGTGCCAGCAGTTTTGGCAGCTATGGCTACACCTTC	CASSFGSYGYTF
.	TRBV9	TRBD1	TRBJ1-2	TGTGCCAGCACCCAAACCGGGACAGGGATCCGCTACACCTTC	CASTQTGTGIRYTF
.	TRBV3-1/TRBV3-2	TRBD1	TRBJ1-4	TGTGCCAGCAGCCAAGTGGACAGGGAGGCGGTAAAACTGTTTTTT	CASSQVDREAVKLFF
once	TRBV9	.	TRBJ2-7	TGTGCCAGCAGCGCAACAGGTGGGGTAGGCGAGCAGTACTTC	CASSATGGVGEQYF
.	TRBV19	.	TRBJ2-5	TGTGCCAGTAGTATGGCGGCTGGTGGGACCCAGTACTTC	CASSMAAGGTQYF
.	TRBV14	.	TRBJ1-4	TGTGCCAGCAGCCCCGGAGCAGACACTAATGAAAAACTGTTTTTT	CASSPGADTNEKLFF
.	TRBV14	TRBD2	TRBJ2-1	TGTGCCAGCAGCCCGTACTCTAGCGGGGGGGTCGAGCAGTTCTTC	CASSPYSSGGVEQFF
.	TRBV21-1	.	TRBJ1-1	TGTGCCAGCAAAAAAGAGGGTGGCACTGAAGCTTTCTTT	CASKKEGGTEAFF
.	TRBV19	.	TRBJ2-7	TGTGCCAGTAGTATCAGGGATTCAGGAGCCTACGAGCAGTACTTC	CASSIRDSGAYEQYF
.	TRBV5-1	TRBD2	TRBJ2-1	TGCGCCAGCAGCTCGGAGACTAGCGGCTACAATGAGCAGTTCTTC	CASSSETSGYNEQFF
few	TRBV7-9	TRBD1	TRBJ1-5	TGTGCCAGCAGCCCAGGAAAGACCGGGACAGGGGGCAATCAGCCCCAGCATTTT	CASSPGKTGTGGNQPQHF
.	TRBV5-1	TRBD1	TRBJ1-1	TGCGCCAGCAGCTTGGTGGGACAGGGGATAATGAACACTGAAGCTTTCTTT	CASSLVGQGIMNTEAFF
.	TRBV9	TRBD1	TRBJ1-2	TGTGCCAGCAGCGGGACAGGGGATTATTATGGCTACACCTTC	CASSGTGDYYGYTF
.	TRBV4-3	.	TRBJ2-1	TGCGCCAGCAGCCCAGTCGGGACAACTTACAATGAGCAGTTCTTC	CASSPVGTTYNEQFF
once	TRBV10-3	TRBD1	TRBJ1-4	TGTGCCATCAGTGACAGGGGGCCGCCTGTTTTTGGTGAAAAACTGTTTTTT	CAISDRGPPVFGEKLFF